This T cell receptor (beta chain) was recovered during a study of blood T cells in healthy people across ages. Study-wide findings and caveats: It was held that diversity estimates obtained from one million T cells represented underestimates.

Germline CDR1 and CDR2: SQVTM and ANQGSEA. This CDR3 is built from 15 residues. V lost 4 bases, J lost 3 bases, and 9 bases stayed unmatched. A few counts support this clonotype. Its specificity is not known. Next came a second PCR, run for about 7 to 12 cycles, which used a sample-barcoded 5' primer along with a J-beta primer mix. Each CDR3 protein is one row after TCRdb ran MiXCR on the 5' RACE reads. The repertoire holds approximately 1.5 million distinct CDR3 sequences, with approximately 42% as singletons. The chain is built from TRBV29-1 and TRBJ2-4; TRBD2 matches at 7 bases. Specimen: blood. The TCR comes from a woman aged 18-35 years in good health. CDR3 DNA sequence: TGCAGCGTTGCAGGGCTAGCGGTTGACAAAAACATTCAGTACTTC. It is translated as CSVAGLAVDKNIQYF.